This TCR beta chain was documented in a study of blood T cell repertoires in COVID-19. Study information: Sample material is recorded as cDNA or gDNA derived from T cells, B-cell-depleted T cells, or PBMCs.

Germline V gives CDR1 MDHEN, CDR2 SYDVKM. The CDR3 has 14 residues. The ends were cut back, 5 bases at V and 1 base at J, with 11 bases in the middle. Sequenced by immunoSEQ multiplex PCR; TCRdb stores in-frame clones only, minus some. The data contain about 150,000 clones, 75% to 90% of them singletons. The sequencing sample was made of peripheral blood. The J gene is TRBJ1-1, the V gene TRBV28, with a tentative D call TRBD1 (5 bases). The receptor's source is a woman aged 70-85 years with acute or convalescent COVID-19. CDR3 nucleotides: TGTGCCAGCAGTCCCGGCGACAGGAACACTGAAGCTTTCTTT. Amino acids: CASSPGDRNTEAFF.